This TCR beta chain was identified during a study of blood T cell repertoires in COVID-19. About the study: The samples span acute and convalescent COVID-19 from the United States, Italy and Spain.

Libraries were prepared by immunoSEQ multiplex PCR; TCRdb keeps only in-frame clonotypes and omits some of them. The data hold more than 15,000 clones, with roughly 90% observed a single time. Per the germline V gene, CDR1 is MGHDK and CDR2 is SYGVNS. The CDR3 has 13 residues. V was clipped by 8 bases and J by 9 bases, with 14 bases between them. The specimen sequenced was peripheral blood. The origin of this receptor is a woman aged 60-75 years with active COVID-19. The rearrangement links TRBV25-1 to TRBJ1-6, with D possibly matching TRBD1 (5 bases). CDR3 loop: CASRGAQGSPLHF. The CDR3 DNA is TGTGCCAGCCGTGGGGCCCAGGGTTCACCCCTCCACTTT.